Following are 18 T cell receptor beta chains from one sample sequenced in a study of blood T cell repertoires in COVID-19. Only in-frame clones appear in the TCRdb table, and some are missing; sequencing was by immunoSEQ multiplex PCR. Of under 150,000 clones listed, over 65% are singletons. The sample was peripheral blood. Every receptor here comes from a woman aged 40-49 years with acute or convalescent COVID-19.

This clone showed up just once. V and J are TRBV6-5 and TRBJ2-7; TRBD1 agrees at 7 bases. J lost 11 bases, V lost 2 bases, and 9 bases had no gene match. Germline V lookup: CDR1 MNHEY, CDR2 SVGAGI. The CDR3 has 13 amino acids. CDR3 bases: TGTGCCAGCAGTTACGAAAAGGGGGCAGAAAAGTACTTC. Amino acids: CASSYEKGAEKYF.

V is TRBV3-1 (or the pseudogene TRBV3-2) and J is TRBJ1-2; D uncertain. Germline V lookup: CDR1 LGHDT, CDR2 YNNKEL (reference sequence). The CDR3 totals 13 residues. Trimming took 1 base from V and 6 from J, leaving 9 bases between them. CDR3 sequence: CASSQVGNDGYTF. The CDR3, as DNA: TGTGCCAGCAGCCAAGTCGGGAATGATGGCTACACCTTC.

The chain's CDR3 is CASSMRNRENSPLHF. The CDR3 nucleotides are TGTGCCAGTAGTATGCGGAACAGGGAGAATTCACCCCTCCACTTT. The rearrangement joins TRBV19 to TRBJ1-6, with D possibly TRBD1 on 6 matching bases. The germline V gene encodes CDR1 LNHDA and CDR2 SQIVND (reference sequence). Trimming took 3 bases from V and 7 from J, leaving 13 bases between them. The CDR3 has 15 residues.

The chain is built from TRBV4-2 and TRBJ1-3; no clear D. This CDR3 comprises 15 residues. Germline CDR1 LGHNA, CDR2 YNFKEQ. With 1 base removed from V and 0 bases from J, the gap between germline ends came to 7 bases. The CDR3 sequence: CASSQVGSSGNTIYF. CDR3 coding DNA: TGTGCCAGCAGCCAAGTGGGCTCCTCTGGAAACACCATATATTTT.

This clone has only one observation. J is TRBJ1-5 and V is TRBV23-1, with 9 bases that match TRBD1. TRBV23-1 is placed among ORFs of uncertain function. CDR3 length: 16 amino acids. After removal of 8 bases from V and 3 bases from J, the junction contained 11 bases not matched to a gene. The chain's CDR3 is CASGEGQGRPNQPQHF. The CDR3 DNA sequence: TGCGCCAGCGGAGAGGGACAGGGTAGGCCCAATCAGCCCCAGCATTTT.

The table lists this clone with a count of one. One junction end disagrees with the germline gene, perhaps due to a read error. The V and J genes are TRBV4-1 and TRBJ2-7; weak D call: TRBD1 (5 bases). The length of the CDR3 is 14 residues. Per germline, CDR1 MGHRA and CDR2 YSYEKL. This chain's CDR3 is CASSQGTFSHEQYF. The DNA of the CDR3 is TGCGCCAGCAGCCAAGGGACATTCTCCCACGAGCAGTACTTC.

This chain uses TRBV6-5 with TRBJ1-1, with D possibly TRBD1 on 5 matching bases. V lost 5 bases to trimming and J lost 1 base, with 11 bases between them. Germline CDR1 is MNHEY and CDR2 is SVGAGI. This CDR3 region has 14 residues. The CDR3 region has the DNA TGTGCCAGCAGTCGGAAAAGGGGGAACACTGAAGCTTTCTTT. It encodes CASSRKRGNTEAFF.

V usage is TRBV21-1 and J usage is TRBJ2-5; the table's TRBD1 call for D was not verified on the DNA. TRBV21-1 is listed as a pseudogene. This CDR3 is built from 13 residues. The CDR3 nucleotides read TGTGCCGGACCGGGACAGGGAGTCGAGACCCAGTACTTC. Amino acid sequence: CAGPGQGVETQYF.

The gene calls are TRBV28 and TRBJ1-2; 7 bases align to TRBD1. CDR1 MDHEN and CDR2 SYDVKM come from the germline V gene. The J segment lost 6 bases and the V segment lost 6 bases, leaving 13 bases of the junction unmatched. This CDR3 is built from 15 residues. The CDR3 here is CASRSLGGLRDGYTF. As DNA, the CDR3 is TGTGCCAGCAGAAGTTTAGGGGGCCTACGGGATGGCTACACCTTC.

V is TRBV6-5 and J is TRBJ1-2, with 7 bases lining up with TRBD1. Trimming at V came to 6 bases and at J to 4 bases, leaving 8 bases not matched to a gene. Germline values: CDR1 MNHEY, CDR2 SVGAGI. This CDR3 has 14 amino acids. The CDR3 region has the DNA TGTGCCAGCAGCCTCTCGACAGGGACCTATGGCTACACCTTC. Amino acid sequence: CASSLSTGTYGYTF.

V usage is TRBV7-2 and J usage is TRBJ2-5; perhaps TRBD2 as D (6 bases). The CDR3 totals 14 residues. Looked up from germline, CDR1 is SGHTA and CDR2 is FQGNSA. Trimming cost V 3 bases and J 2 bases, with 10 bases left between them. The CDR3 DNA reads as TGTGCCAGCAGCTTCGGGACTGGACAAGAGACCCAGTACTTC. This encodes CASSFGTGQETQYF.

The CDR3 loop is CASSFEGRNGYTF. CDR3 DNA sequence: TGCGCCAGCAGCTTCGAAGGGAGGAATGGCTACACCTTC. The chain joins TRBV5-1 to TRBJ1-2; D uncertain. The germline V and J ends were trimmed by 2 bases and 6 bases, with 11 bases remaining between them. In germline, CDR1 is SGHRS, CDR2 YFSETQ. The length of the CDR3 is 13 residues.

V and J are TRBV30 and TRBJ1-5; 7 nucleotides line up with TRBD1. With V trimmed by 2 bases and J by 2 bases, 6 bases remained unmatched. The CDR3 contains 15 residues. Germline-derived CDR1 and CDR2 are GTSNPN and SVGIG (reference sequence). The CDR3 region has the DNA TGTGCCTGGAGTAAGGGGGCAGAACGCAATCAGCCCCAGCATTTT. It codes for CAWSKGAERNQPQHF.

The chain recombines TRBV12-3 or TRBV12-4 with TRBJ2-7; D uncertain. This CDR3 has 11 residues. The germline V and J ends were trimmed by 4 bases and 4 bases, with 5 bases remaining between them. Here the CDR3 reads CASSSLYEQYF. The CDR3 nucleotides read TGTGCCAGCAGTTCCCTTTACGAGCAGTACTTC.

V usage is TRBV28 and J usage is TRBJ2-7, with D possibly being TRBD1 (6 bases). CDR3 length equals 16 residues. V gave up 1 base and J gave up 3 bases, with 16 bases separating them. Germline V gene data show CDR1 as MDHEN and CDR2 as SYDVKM. This CDR3 is CASSLLGQGPLYEQYF. DNA of the CDR3: TGTGCCAGCAGTTTATTAGGCCAGGGGCCCCTCTACGAGCAGTACTTC.

The gene calls are TRBV6-2 or TRBV6-3 and TRBJ1-3, with a tentative D call TRBD1 (5 bases). V was trimmed by 2 bases and J by 0 bases, leaving 11 bases between them. The CDR3 length is 16 residues. Germline CDR1 and CDR2: MNHEY and SVGEGT. DNA of the CDR3: TGTGCCAGCAGTTACGGGGCCTGGAACTCTGGAAACACCATATATTTT. Translating it yields CASSYGAWNSGNTIYF.

The V gene is TRBV6-1, the J gene TRBJ2-4; TRBD1 matches 8 bases. The germline V gene encodes CDR1 MNHNS and CDR2 SASEGT. V lost 3 bases, J lost 2 bases, and 3 bases stayed unmatched. The CDR3 totals 15 residues. The CDR3 loop is CASSEAGGPKNIQYF. CDR3 sequence (DNA): TGTGCCAGCAGTGAGGCAGGGGGCCCCAAAAACATTCAGTACTTC.

V and J are TRBV7-2 and TRBJ2-5; 11 bases are shared with TRBD2. Germline CDR1 is SGHTA and CDR2 is FQGNSA. The length of the CDR3 is 17 residues. V lost 1 base and J lost 1; bases outside the gene matches: 5. CDR3: CASSLERLAGGQETQYF. Written as DNA, the CDR3 is TGTGCCAGCAGCTTAGAAAGGCTAGCGGGGGGCCAAGAGACCCAGTACTTC. Based on the CDR3 plus reference TRBV7-2 and TRBJ2-5, the full variable domain is GAGVSQSPSNKVTEKGKDVELRCDPISGHTALYWYRQSLGQGLEFLIYFQGNSAPDKSGLPSDRFSAERTGGSVSTLTIQRTQQEDSAVYLCASSLERLAGGQETQYFGPGTRLLVL.